The rows below give T cell receptor beta chains drawn from one sample of a study of T cell changes during pregnancy in multiple sclerosis. The assay was immunoSEQ multiplex PCR, and TCRdb's table has in-frame clones only and misses some. The table records tens of thousands of clones, more than 80% of them present only once. The sample was CD8+ T cells from peripheral blood mononuclear cells, taken in the first trimester of pregnancy. Source of these receptors: a female donor in good health, enrolled as a control in a pregnancy study. Each CDR3 is given with its conserved first and last residue. D genes are given only for firm matches. A row's size may be missing; if present it is once, few, many or a size class.

j_call d_call v_call clone_size cdr3_nt cdr3_aa
TRBJ1-5 - TRBV10-3 - TGTGCCATCAGTGAGAGAGGGTCCAATCAGCCCCAGCATTTT CAISERGSNQPQHF
TRBJ2-1 TRBD1 TRBV4-1 - TGCGCCAGCAGCCAACCTCGACAGGGGGCGAGGGTTTACAATGAGCAGTTCTTC CASSQPRQGARVYNEQFF
TRBJ1-2 - TRBV30 - TGTGCCTGGGATTACGGGGACTATGGCTACACCTTC CAWDYGDYGYTF
TRBJ2-7 - TRBV9 - TGTGCCAGCAGCGTGGGGGGAAACCCCTACGAGCAGTACTTC CASSVGGNPYEQYF
TRBJ2-7 - TRBV5-4 - TGTGCCAGCAGCGCGAGGGCTACACCAAACTCCTACGAGCAGTACTTC CASSARATPNSYEQYF
TRBJ1-2 - TRBV7-9 - TGTGCCAGCAGCTACTTGGGGGGGAATGATAACTATGGCTACACCTTC CASSYLGGNDNYGYTF
TRBJ1-5 - TRBV7-8 - TGTGCCAGCAGCTCAGTTACAGGTGCCCGTCAGCCCCAGCATTTT CASSSVTGARQPQHF
TRBJ2-5 TRBD2 TRBV4-1 - TGCGCCAGCAGCATGAGACAGGGACTAGCGGGGGCGTTCCAAGAGACCCAGTACTTC CASSMRQGLAGAFQETQYF
TRBJ1-4 - TRBV30 - TGTGCCTGGGCCCGGGGAGATAATGAAAAACTGTTTTTT CAWARGDNEKLFF
TRBJ1-2 - TRBV7-2 - TGTGCCTCGGAGGCTAACTATGGCTACACCTTC CASEANYGYTF
TRBJ2-3 TRBD2 TRBV28 - TGTGCCAGCAGTTTAAGGGGACTAGCACCAGATACGCAGTATTTT CASSLRGLAPDTQYF
TRBJ2-3 TRBD2 TRBV13 few TGTGCCAGCAGCAGCCTAGCGGGGGGGAACCCCACAGATACGCAGTATTTT CASSSLAGGNPTDTQYF
TRBJ2-3 - TRBV9 once TGTGCCAGCAGCCCCGGACAGCAGACAGATACGCAGTATTTT CASSPGQQTDTQYF
TRBJ1-6 - TRBV7-9 - TGTGCCAGCAGCTTAGTCTTTGCAGGCCCTGATTCACCCCTCCACTTT CASSLVFAGPDSPLHF
TRBJ2-1 - TRBV27 - TGTGCCAGCAGTTTAGCGGGGCCAGGCGGTGAGCAGTTCTTC CASSLAGPGGEQFF
TRBJ1-5 - TRBV5-6 once TGTGCCAGCAGCTTCTCGACAGGTCATCAGCCCCAGCATTTT CASSFSTGHQPQHF
TRBJ2-1 - TRBV7-9 - TGTGCCAGCAGCTTAGGGGGGGGCCGATTCAATGAGCAGTTCTTC CASSLGGGRFNEQFF
TRBJ1-1 - TRBV7-9 - TGTGCCAGCAGCCAGAGCGAGATGAACACTGAAGCTTTCTTT CASSQSEMNTEAFF
TRBJ2-2 - TRBV6-4 - TGTGCCAGCAGCCGGGTGGCTGATAACACCGGGGAGCTGTTTTTT CASSRVADNTGELFF
TRBJ2-7 - TRBV7-9 - TGTGCCAGCAGCCTATCCTACGAGCAGTACTTC CASSLSYEQYF
TRBJ2-5 TRBD2 TRBV4-3 - TGCGCCAGCAGCCAACTTCTAGCGGAGCAAGAGACCCAGTACTTC CASSQLLAEQETQYF
TRBJ1-3 - TRBV27 - TGTGCCAGCAGTTTAAGAGGCCTGGGAGGGAGCTCTGGAAACACCATATATTTT CASSLRGLGGSSGNTIYF
TRBJ1-1 - TRBV7-9 - TGTGCCAGCAGCTTTACAGCCCCGTTGGGCCCTGAAGCTTTCTTT CASSFTAPLGPEAFF
TRBJ1-2 TRBD1 TRBV4-3 - TGCGCCAGCAGCCAAGGACGACAGGGAAATGGCTACACCTTC CASSQGRQGNGYTF
TRBJ2-3 TRBD1 TRBV5-4 - TGTGCCAGCAGCTCAATGACAGGGGGCACAGATACGCAGTATTTT CASSSMTGGTDTQYF
TRBJ2-7 - TRBV7-6 - TGTGCCAGCAGCTTAGAAGCAGGGGGACTCTACGAGCAGTACTTC CASSLEAGGLYEQYF
TRBJ1-5 TRBD1 TRBV7-2 once TGTGCCAGCAGTCCCGGACAGGGTAATCAGCCCCAGCATTTT CASSPGQGNQPQHF
TRBJ1-3 - TRBV6-1 - TGTGCCTATAGATGGGGGGGCACCATATATTTT CAYRWGGTIYF
TRBJ2-7 - TRBV5-1 - TGCGCCAGCAGCTTGGCTGGCAAGTCCTACGAGCAGTACTTC CASSLAGKSYEQYF
TRBJ2-1 TRBD2 TRBV9 - TGTGCCAGCAGCGCACCTAGCGGGGGGGCCTACAATGAGCAGTTCTTC CASSAPSGGAYNEQFF
TRBJ1-1 - TRBV4-3 - TGCGCCAGCAGCCAAGACAGGTGGACTGAAGCTTTCTTT CASSQDRWTEAFF
TRBJ2-2 - TRBV19 - TGTGCCAGTAGTATAGATCACGGCAGGCTGAACACCGGGGAGCTGTTTTTT CASSIDHGRLNTGELFF
TRBJ1-1 - TRBV6-5 - TGTGCCAGCAGTTACGCCAGTGCGAACACTGAAGCTTTCTTT CASSYASANTEAFF
TRBJ2-5 - TRBV5-4 - TGCGCCAGCAGCCCCCGAGGGGGTACCCAAGAGACCCAGTACTTC CASSPRGGTQETQYF
TRBJ1-2 - TRBV2 - TGTGCCAGCAGCTCATACGGAGCTTGGGGCTACACCTTC CASSSYGAWGYTF
TRBJ2-7 TRBD1 TRBV28 few TGTGCCAGCAGTCCAGACGACAGGGCTTACTACGAGCAGTACTTC CASSPDDRAYYEQYF
TRBJ2-7 - TRBV19 - TGTGCCAGTAGAGACACAGCCTACGAGCAGTACTTC CASRDTAYEQYF
TRBJ1-2 TRBD1 TRBV6-5 - TGTGCCAGCAGTTACTCGACAGGGCGGAATGGCTACACCTTC CASSYSTGRNGYTF
TRBJ2-7 - TRBV4-3 - TGCGCCAGCAGCCAAGATTGGCTCACCGAGCAGTACTTC CASSQDWLTEQYF
TRBJ1-1 - TRBV14 medium-sized TGTGCCAGCAGCCAAGAGGCCCCAAAAGCTTTCTTT CASSQEAPKAFF
TRBJ1-5 TRBD1 TRBV12-5 few TGTGCTAGTGCGACAGGGGCGAATCAGCCCCAGCATTTT CASATGANQPQHF
TRBJ2-2 TRBD2 TRBV7-2 - TGTGCCAGCAGCAAGCCCGGGACTAGCGGCCCTCCCGGGGAGCTGTTTTTT CASSKPGTSGPPGELFF
TRBJ2-7 - TRBV28 - TGTGCCACCTCTCTCCACATTGCCTCCTACGAGCAGTACTTC CATSLHIASYEQYF
TRBJ1-2 TRBD1 TRBV7-2 - TGTGCCGGCAGCCCAGACAGGGGCGACCTTGTGAACTATGGCTACACCTTC CAGSPDRGDLVNYGYTF
TRBJ2-3 TRBD1 TRBV27 - TGTGCCAGCAGTTTCTACAGGGGCGGCAGCACAGATACGCAGTATTTT CASSFYRGGSTDTQYF
TRBJ2-2 - TRBV11-2 - TGTGCCAGCACCTCGAGGGATCCCGGGGAGCTGTTTTTT CASTSRDPGELFF
TRBJ2-1 TRBD1 TRBV9 - TGTGCCAGCAGCGTAGGGGCAGGGGGATACAATGAGCAGTTCTTC CASSVGAGGYNEQFF
TRBJ2-1 TRBD1 TRBV10-3 - TGTGCCATCAGTGATCTCCGGGACAGGGGCTACAATGAGCAGTTCTTC CAISDLRDRGYNEQFF
TRBJ1-3 - TRBV28 - TGTGCCAGCAGTTTAGACATCTCTGGAAACACCATATATTTT CASSLDISGNTIYF
TRBJ2-1 - TRBV27 - TGTGCCAGCAGTACCCAGGGTGAGCAGTTCTTC CASSTQGEQFF
TRBJ2-7 - TRBV2 - TGTGCCAGCAGTGAGGGGCCCCTCTACGAGCAGTACTTC CASSEGPLYEQYF
TRBJ2-2 - TRBV21-1 few TGTGCCAGCGGAAAACTAGTTTTCTTCACCGGGGAGCTGTTTTTT CASGKLVFFTGELFF
TRBJ2-5 - TRBV5-8 - TGTGCCAGCAGCTACGAAACAGGGCAAGAGACCCAGTACTTC CASSYETGQETQYF
TRBJ2-1 TRBD1 TRBV4-1 - TGCGCCAGCAGCCAAGAACGGACAGGGATCAACAATGAGCAGTTCTTC CASSQERTGINNEQFF
TRBJ2-5 - TRBV27 - TGTGCCAGCAGTAGGGGCTTCGGGCAAGAGACCCAGTACTTC CASSRGFGQETQYF
TRBJ1-1 - TRBV9 - TGTGCCAGCAGCTCCGGAGGCACTGAAGCTTTCTTT CASSSGGTEAFF